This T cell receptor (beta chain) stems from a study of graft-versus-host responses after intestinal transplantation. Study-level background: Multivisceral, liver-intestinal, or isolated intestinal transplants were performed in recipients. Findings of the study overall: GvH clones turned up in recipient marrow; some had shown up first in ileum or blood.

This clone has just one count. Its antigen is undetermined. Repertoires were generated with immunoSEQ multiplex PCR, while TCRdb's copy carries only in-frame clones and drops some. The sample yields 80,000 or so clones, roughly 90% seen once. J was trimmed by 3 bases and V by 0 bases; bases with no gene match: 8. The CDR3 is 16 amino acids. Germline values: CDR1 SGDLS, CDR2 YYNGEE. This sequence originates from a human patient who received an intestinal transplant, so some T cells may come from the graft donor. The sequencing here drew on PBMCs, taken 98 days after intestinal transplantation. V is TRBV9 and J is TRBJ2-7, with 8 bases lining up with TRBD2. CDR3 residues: CASSVGDSGDGYEQYF. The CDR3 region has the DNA TGTGCCAGCAGCGTAGGTGATAGCGGGGATGGCTACGAGCAGTACTTC.